Presented here are 25 T cell receptor beta chains from one specimen sequenced in a study of tissue T cells after allogeneic stem cell transplantation. Documented time point: mouse harvest day 14 after allogeneic transplant. Tail vein injection delivered 10^7 T-cell-depleted bone marrow cells and 10^6 splenic CD5+ T cells. Clones were read by immunoSEQ multiplex PCR, and TCRdb kept only the in-frame ones, dropping some. The repertoire holds fewer than 9,000 clones, with 37% as singletons. Sequencing was performed on skin. These receptors all come from a female BALB/c mouse given C57BL/6 T cells with graft-versus-host disease after an allogeneic hematopoietic cell transplant.

This clone turned up a few times. Each gene name is a mouse one. The read terminates 1 residue ahead of where the CDR3 ends, so the germline J gene completes it. The rearrangement links TRBV23 to TRBJ2-3. The CDR3 length is 14 residues. Germline CDR1 and CDR2: KGHTA and FQNQQP. CDR3 DNA (partial): TGCTCCAGCAGTCAATCCCGGGTCGCAGAAACGCTGTAT. This codes for CSSSQSRVAETLY. In full, the CDR3 reads CSSSQSRVAETLYF.

Comment on this clone: Gene names and germline refer to mouse. The DNA ends 1 residue before the CDR3 does, and the rest of the CDR3 is filled in from the germline J gene. The chain employs TRBV12-1 and TRBJ2-5, with no clear D. The V gene's germline CDR1 is SGHSN and CDR2 HYEKVE. This CDR3 is 14 amino acids long. The germline V and J ends were trimmed by 4 bases and 0 bases, with 10 bases remaining between them. CDR3 region: CASSPTINQDTQYF. CDR3 DNA, as far as it was read: TGTGCCAGCTCGCCAACAATTAACCAAGACACCCAGTAC.

In its sample, this clone was seen a few times. The genes are named according to mouse. The read halts 1 residue ahead of the CDR3 end, with the missing end drawn from the germline J gene. The V call is TRBV26, the J call TRBJ1-1, with D hard to call. The CDR3 runs 11 residues. Germline values: CDR1 KGHPV, CDR2 FQNQEV (reference sequence). V was clipped by 3 bases and J by 3 bases, with 2 bases between them. The sequenced part of the CDR3 DNA is TGTGCCAGCAGTCTCGACACAGAAGTCTTC. It specifies CASSLDTEVF. Given in full, the CDR3 is CASSLDTEVFF.

The table lists this clone with a few counts. This may come from a read error, since a much larger clone is one base off. Germline and genes here are mouse. The CDR3 is cut off 1 residue early in the read; its end comes from the germline J gene. The chain is built from TRBV24 and TRBJ1-2; D might be TRBD1 (5 bases). The CDR3 runs 12 residues. The germline V gene has CDR1 KGHTA and CDR2 FRNEEI. V lost 6 bases to trimming and J lost 2 bases, with 7 bases between them. CDR3 bases read: TGTGCCAGCAGGCGACAGAACTCCGACTACACC. Protein sequence: CASRRQNSDYT. The full CDR3 reads CASRRQNSDYTF.

This clone is medium-sized (0.01 to 0.1%) by share. Gene names denote mouse genes. The read finishes 1 residue shy of the CDR3 end, and the germline J gene is used to complete it. The rearrangement links TRBV19 to TRBJ1-4; D call uncertain. Trimming stripped 2 bases from V and 2 bases from J, with 7 bases between. CDR3 length: 14 amino acids. The germline V gene has CDR1 FNHDT and CDR2 SITEND (reference sequence). Here the CDR3 reads CASSIPPSNERLFF. The covered CDR3 bases are TGTGCCAGCAGTATCCCCCCCTCCAACGAAAGATTATTT.

As for this clone: Gene names and germline match the mouse. The read halts 1 residue ahead of the CDR3 end, with the missing end drawn from the germline J gene. The V call is TRBV26, the J call TRBJ2-7, with D perhaps matching TRBD1 (5 bases). The CDR3 runs 13 residues. The germline gives CDR1 KGHPV, CDR2 FQNQEV (reference sequence). Trimming stripped 5 bases from V and 6 bases from J, with 14 bases between. The CDR3 bases that were read are TGTGCCAGCAGTTCGCGGTCGGACATTGAACAGTAC. Its translation: CASSSRSDIEQY. From start to end, the CDR3 is CASSSRSDIEQYF.

About this clone itself: Gene names are the mouse ones. The CDR3 end falls 1 residue outside the read, so it is completed with the germline J gene. The gene calls are TRBV12-2 and TRBJ1-2; D unresolved. The germline V gene has CDR1 SGHLS and CDR2 HYDKME. The CDR3 loop spans 12 amino acids. Trimming pared 2 bases from V and 4 bases from J, leaving 7 bases between. Incomplete CDR3 DNA: TGTGCCAGCTCTCAGGGTGCCTCCGACTACACC. Translating gives CASSQGASDYT. The whole CDR3 protein is CASSQGASDYTF.

About this clone: Gene names follow the mouse nomenclature. The CDR3 extends 1 residue past the end of the read, so its final part is completed from the germline J gene. The rearrangement links TRBV5 to TRBJ2-3; a possible D gene is TRBD1 (6 bases). Germline CDR1 LGHNA, CDR2 YNLKQL (reference sequence). The CDR3 loop spans 15 amino acids. V was shortened by 3 bases and J by 0 bases, with 10 bases between the two germline ends. Partial CDR3 DNA: TGTGCCAGCAGCCAGGGACAACTTAGTGCAGAAACGCTGTAT. This gives the protein CASSQGQLSAETLY. From start to end, the CDR3 is CASSQGQLSAETLYF.

This clone is classed as medium-sized (0.01 to 0.1%). Here the gene names and germline are mouse. The read halts 1 residue ahead of the CDR3 end, with the missing end drawn from the germline J gene. The chain employs TRBV29 and TRBJ1-5, with TRBD1 as a possible D gene (6 bases). The CDR3 totals 14 residues. CDR1 is MSHET and CDR2 is SYDVDS in the germline V gene. V lost 4 bases and J 0 bases, leaving 7 bases between the germline ends. CDR3 DNA, as far as it was read: TGTGCTAGCAGTTGGGACAATAACAACCAGGCTCCGCTT. Residues: CASSWDNNNQAPL. The full CDR3 reads CASSWDNNNQAPLF. Supplemented by reference TRBV29 and TRBJ1-5, the full variable domain reads DMKVTQMPRYLIKRMGENVLLECGQDMSHETMYWYRQDPGLGLQLIYISYDVDSNSEGDIPKGYRVSRKKREHFSLILDSAKTNQTSVYFCASSWDNNNQAPLFGEGTRLSVL.

This clone is medium-sized in the sample. The genes and germline here are from mouse. The read ends 1 residue shy of where the CDR3 ends; the end is completed using the germline J gene. The chain recombines TRBV26 with TRBJ1-2, with D possibly being TRBD1 (6 bases). The V gene lost 6 bases and the J gene lost 0 bases, with 11 bases spanning the gap. CDR3 length: 14 amino acids. Germline V CDR1 and CDR2: KGHPV, FQNQEV (reference sequence). Partial CDR3 DNA: TGTGCCAGCAGCCGGGGACACACAAACTCCGACTACACC. Translation gives CASSRGHTNSDYT. The entire CDR3 sequence reads CASSRGHTNSDYTF.

This clone was observed a handful of times. Germline and genes here are mouse. This CDR3 reads CASSDANWGPDTQYF. The CDR3 bases that were read are TGTGCCAGCAGTGATGCTAACTGGGGACCAGACACCCAGTAC. J is TRBJ2-5 and V is TRBV13-1; 7 nucleotides line up with TRBD2. With the read ending 1 residue before the CDR3 end, the germline J gene is used to fill in that end. V shed 0 bases and J 5 bases; nucleotides not matched to a gene: 6. CDR1 and CDR2 from the germline V gene are NSHNY and SYGAGN. CDR3 length equals 15 residues.

About this clone: Genes and germline come from the mouse. The read ends 1 residue before the CDR3 terminus; that terminus is restored from the germline J gene. The V gene is TRBV23, the J gene TRBJ2-5. CDR1 and CDR2 from the germline V gene are KGHTA and FQNQQP. The CDR3 is made up of 12 amino acids. The sequenced CDR3 bases are TGCTCCAGCAGTCAATCCCCGGACACCCAGTAC. It translates to CSSSQSPDTQY. From start to end, the CDR3 is CSSSQSPDTQYF.

This clone showed up just a few times. Each gene name is a mouse one. The read ends 1 residue shy of where the CDR3 ends; the end is completed using the germline J gene. The genes are TRBV23 and TRBJ2-4; TRBD2 is the table's D call and was not checked against the DNA. Germline values: CDR1 KGHTA, CDR2 FQNQQP. The CDR3 is 16 residues long. The sequenced CDR3 bases are TGCTCCAGCAGTCCTGGACTGGGGGGGAGTCAAAACACCTTGTAC. Translation gives CSSSPGLGGSQNTLY. The CDR3 in full is CSSSPGLGGSQNTLYF.

In regard to this clone: The gene symbols are mouse symbols. The read comes to an end 1 residue before the CDR3 does, leaving the germline J gene to fill in the end. The chain recombines TRBV16 with TRBJ1-3, with D possibly TRBD1 on 6 matching bases. V lost 0 bases and J 0 bases, leaving 9 bases between the germline ends. The CDR3 runs to 16 residues. Germline V lookup: CDR1 SGHSA, CDR2 FRNQAP. The CDR3 region is CASSLDGQFSGNTLYF. CDR3 DNA, as far as it was read: TGTGCAAGCAGCTTAGATGGACAGTTTTCTGGAAATACGCTCTAT.

This clone was recorded a few times. Gene names and germline refer to mouse. Read sequence stops 1 residue before the CDR3 end, and the germline J gene provides the missing end. The chain employs TRBV13-3 and TRBJ2-7, with D unresolved. The CDR3 runs to 13 residues. Germline V gene data show CDR1 as NNHDY and CDR2 as SYVADS. Trimming pared 2 bases from V and 0 bases from J, leaving 6 bases between. The CDR3 DNA, read in part, is TGTGCCAGCAGTGAGGGCGACTCCTATGAACAGTAC. This gives the protein CASSEGDSYEQY. The whole CDR3 sequence reads CASSEGDSYEQYF.

About this clone: All gene names here are mouse names. The read gets to within 1 residue of the CDR3 end, and the germline J gene fills in the rest. This chain links TRBV26 with TRBJ2-4; D may be TRBD1 or TRBD2 (5 bases each). The CDR3 contains 13 residues. Per germline, CDR1 KGHPV and CDR2 FQNQEV (reference sequence). V shed 4 bases and J shed 0 bases, with 5 bases lying between them. The covered CDR3 bases are TGTGCCAGCAGTCGGGGCAGTCAAAACACCTTGTAC. Its translation is CASSRGSQNTLY. In full, the CDR3 reads CASSRGSQNTLYF.

This clone turned up a few times. Any gene name here is a mouse gene name. The CDR3 end is not reached by the read, which stops 1 residue before it; the germline J gene fills it in. The V and J genes are TRBV29 and TRBJ2-7; D gene uncertain. Germline V gives CDR1 MSHET, CDR2 SYDVDS. The V gene lost 7 bases and the J gene lost 4 bases, with 2 bases spanning the gap. CDR3 length: 9 residues. The part of the CDR3 DNA that was read is TGTGCTAGCAATTATGAACAGTAC. Translating it yields CASNYEQY. The full CDR3 protein is CASNYEQYF. Full variable domain (outside the CDR3, taken from reference TRBV29 and TRBJ2-7): DMKVTQMPRYLIKRMGENVLLECGQDMSHETMYWYRQDPGLGLQLIYISYDVDSNSEGDIPKGYRVSRKKREHFSLILDSAKTNQTSVYFCASNYEQYFGPGTRLTVL.

In the case of this clone: Gene and germline names: mouse. Read coverage stops 1 residue before the CDR3 terminus; the germline J gene supplies the remainder. The chain carries TRBV3 and TRBJ2-4; D gene unclear. Trimming removed 4 bases from V and 0 bases from J, with 8 bases in between. The CDR3 spans 14 residues. The V gene's germline CDR1 is SNHLY and CDR2 FYNGKV (reference sequence). CDR3 amino acids: CASSSTGSQNTLYF. The part of the CDR3 DNA that was read is TGTGCCAGCAGCTCCACGGGAAGTCAAAACACCTTGTAC.

Comment on this clone: Any gene name here is a mouse gene name. The sequenced fragment ends 1 residue before the CDR3 boundary, so the rest is inferred from the germline J gene. The V call is TRBV17, the J call TRBJ2-2; D not certain. CDR1 and CDR2 (germline): MNHDT, YYDKIL. Trimming took 1 base from V and 1 from J, leaving 4 bases between them. This CDR3 comprises 14 residues. The part of the CDR3 DNA that was read is TGTGCTAGCAGTAGAGGGGGAAACACCGGGCAGCTCTAC. Translating gives CASSRGGNTGQLY. The full CDR3 protein is CASSRGGNTGQLYF.

On this clone itself: The gene names here belong to mouse. The read comes to an end 1 residue before the CDR3 does, leaving the germline J gene to fill in the end. This rearrangement joins TRBV3 to TRBJ1-3; possible D gene TRBD1, 5 bases. CDR3 length equals 15 residues. Germline CDR1 and CDR2: SNHLY and FYNGKV (reference sequence). The V end lost 3 bases, the J end lost 0 bases, and 9 bases lay between the germline ends. CDR3 bases read: TGTGCCAGCAGCTTCGGGGCCCTTTCTGGAAATACGCTCTAT. Translation: CASSFGALSGNTLY. The full CDR3 protein is CASSFGALSGNTLYF.

In its sample, this clone ranks as medium-sized. The gene names given are mouse names. The read finishes 1 residue shy of the CDR3 end, and the germline J gene is used to complete it. The chain employs TRBV26 and TRBJ2-5; TRBD1 aligns across 9 bases. CDR1 and CDR2 (germline): KGHPV, FQNQEV (reference sequence). V lost 4 bases, J lost 6 bases, and 5 bases stayed unmatched. CDR3 length: 14 residues. This CDR3 is CASSHGTGLDTQYF. The part of the CDR3 DNA that was read is TGTGCCAGCAGTCATGGGACAGGGTTGGACACCCAGTAC. Based on the CDR3 plus reference TRBV26 and TRBJ2-5, the full variable domain is NSKVIQTPRYLVKGQGQKAKMRCIPEKGHPVVFWYQQNKNNEFKFLINFQNQEVLQQIDMTEKRFSAECPSNSPCSLEIQSSEAGDSALYLCASSHGTGLDTQYFGPGTRLLVL.

Note on this clone: Gene names denote mouse genes. Read data end 1 residue before the CDR3 end; the end is taken from the germline J gene. The chain is built from TRBV3 and TRBJ2-4; either TRBD1 or TRBD2 may supply D (5 bases each). V was clipped by 2 bases and J by 5 bases, with 8 bases between them. CDR1 SNHLY and CDR2 FYNGKV come from the germline V gene (reference sequence). The CDR3 is 13 amino acids. CDR3: CASSLRGANTLYF. CDR3 DNA (partial): TGTGCCAGCAGCTTACGCGGGGCAAACACCTTGTAC.

As to this clone: Any gene name here is a mouse gene name. Incomplete CDR3 DNA: TGTGCTAGCAGTAGAGGCAGGGCCACCGGGCAGCTCTAC. This sequence encodes CASSRGRATGQLY. The complete CDR3 sequence is CASSRGRATGQLYF. The J gene is TRBJ2-2, the V gene TRBV17; possible D gene TRBD1, 5 bases. The read terminates 1 residue before the CDR3 end, so the remaining end is supplied by the germline J gene. Germline lookup yields CDR1 MNHDT and CDR2 YYDKIL. Trimming stripped 1 base from V and 4 bases from J, with 7 bases between. The CDR3 spans 14 residues.

On this clone: All gene names here are mouse names. The read ends 1 residue before the CDR3 terminus; that terminus is restored from the germline J gene. This chain connects TRBV3 to TRBJ2-4; tentative D call: TRBD1 (6 bases). The germline CDR1 and CDR2 sequences are SNHLY and FYNGKV (reference sequence). V was clipped by 1 base and J by 4 bases, with 6 bases between them. This CDR3 spans 13 amino acids. CDR3 region: CASSLDRENTLYF. The sequenced CDR3 bases are TGTGCCAGCAGCTTAGACAGGGAAAACACCTTGTAC.

Remarks on this clone: Germline and genes: mouse. Sequencing ends 1 residue short of the CDR3 end; the germline J gene provides the rest. V gene TRBV26 combines with J gene TRBJ2-3; no definite D call. The CDR3 extends over 15 amino acids. The V end was cut by 1 base, the J end by 0 bases, with 8 bases between. The germline V gene has CDR1 KGHPV and CDR2 FQNQEV (reference sequence). Partial CDR3 DNA: TGTGCCAGCAGTCTGTTGACAACTAGTGCAGAAACGCTGTAT. This encodes CASSLLTTSAETLY. The entire CDR3 sequence reads CASSLLTTSAETLYF.